This T cell receptor beta chain appears in the sequencing data of a study of OX40 agonist ivuxolimab in advanced cancers. In the study overall: Patients undergoing dose escalation presented with hepatocellular carcinoma, melanoma, renal cell or head and neck cancer. Broader study findings: Clonal expansion was among the lowest in partial responders at 0.1-3.0 mg/kg, especially CD8+.

The table came from immunoSEQ multiplex PCR; TCRdb's copy has only in-frame clones and leaves some out. The repertoire consists of tens of thousands of clones, with around nine tenths occurring once and the leading ten covering around 0.38%. To note about this clone: What it recognizes is unknown.

Germline CDR1 and CDR2: MNHEY and SVGAGI. V lost 2 bases, J lost 6 bases, and 7 bases stayed unmatched. The CDR3 runs 15 residues. The specimen comprised CD4+ or CD8+ T cells sorted from blood, sampled in a trial of the OX40 agonist ivuxolimab. This sequence originates from an adult with an advanced solid tumor such as melanoma, head and neck, liver or kidney cancer. The chain joins TRBV6-5 to TRBJ2-7; 10 nucleotides align to TRBD1. For the CDR3, the DNA is TGTGCCAGCAGTTACCGGGACAGGGGTAATGCCGAGCAGTACTTC. Amino acids: CASSYRDRGNAEQYF.